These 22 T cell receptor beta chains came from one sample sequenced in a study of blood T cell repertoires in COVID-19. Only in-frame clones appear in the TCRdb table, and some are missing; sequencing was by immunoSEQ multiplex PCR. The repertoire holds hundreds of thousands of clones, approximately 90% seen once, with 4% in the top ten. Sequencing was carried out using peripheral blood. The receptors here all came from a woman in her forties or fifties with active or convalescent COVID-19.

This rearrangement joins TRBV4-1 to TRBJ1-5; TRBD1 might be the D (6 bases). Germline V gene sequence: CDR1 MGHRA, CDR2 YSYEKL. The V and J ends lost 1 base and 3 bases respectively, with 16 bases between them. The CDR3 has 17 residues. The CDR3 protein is CASSQGPTGRDNQPQHF. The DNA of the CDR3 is TGCGCCAGCAGCCAAGGACCCACAGGGAGGGACAATCAGCCCCAGCATTTT.

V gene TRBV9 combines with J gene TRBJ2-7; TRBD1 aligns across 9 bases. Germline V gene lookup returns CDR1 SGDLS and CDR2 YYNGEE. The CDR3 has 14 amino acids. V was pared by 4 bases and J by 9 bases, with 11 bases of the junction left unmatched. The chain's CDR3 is CASSPRDRALGQYF. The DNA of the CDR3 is TGTGCCAGCAGCCCCCGGGACAGGGCCTTGGGGCAGTACTTC.

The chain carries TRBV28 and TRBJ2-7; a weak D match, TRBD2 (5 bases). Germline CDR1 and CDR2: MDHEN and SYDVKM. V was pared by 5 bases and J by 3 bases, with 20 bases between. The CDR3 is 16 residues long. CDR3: CASSPLSGNWDYEQYF. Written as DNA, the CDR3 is TGTGCCAGCAGTCCCCTCAGCGGTAATTGGGACTACGAGCAGTACTTC.

DNA of the CDR3: TGTGCCAGCAGTTACTCGGGGAGACGGGCCTTGGATACGCAGTATTTT. It translates to CASSYSGRRALDTQYF. This chain links TRBV6-5 with TRBJ2-3; TRBD2 might be the D (5 bases). Germline lookup yields CDR1 MNHEY and CDR2 SVGAGI. Trimming left V 0 bases short and J 6 bases short, with 16 bases between. There are 16 residues in the CDR3.

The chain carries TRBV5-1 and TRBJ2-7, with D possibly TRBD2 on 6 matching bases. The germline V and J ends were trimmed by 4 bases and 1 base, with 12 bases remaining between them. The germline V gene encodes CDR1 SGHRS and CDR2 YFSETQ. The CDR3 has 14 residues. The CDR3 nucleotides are TGCGCCAGCAGCACCCTCGGGGGATCCTACGAGCAGTACTTC. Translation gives CASSTLGGSYEQYF.

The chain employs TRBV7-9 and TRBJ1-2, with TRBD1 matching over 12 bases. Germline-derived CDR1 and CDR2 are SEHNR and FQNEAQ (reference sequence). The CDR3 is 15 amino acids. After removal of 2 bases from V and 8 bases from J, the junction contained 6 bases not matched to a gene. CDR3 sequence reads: CASSLSGQGAVGYTF. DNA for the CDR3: TGTGCCAGCAGCTTATCGGGACAGGGGGCAGTAGGCTACACCTTC. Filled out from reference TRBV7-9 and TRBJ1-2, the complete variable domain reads DTGVSQNPRHKITKRGQNVTFRCDPISEHNRLYWYRQTLGQGPEFLTYFQNEAQLEKSRLLSDRFSAERPKGSFSTLEIQRTEQGDSAMYLCASSLSGQGAVGYTFGSGTRLTVV.

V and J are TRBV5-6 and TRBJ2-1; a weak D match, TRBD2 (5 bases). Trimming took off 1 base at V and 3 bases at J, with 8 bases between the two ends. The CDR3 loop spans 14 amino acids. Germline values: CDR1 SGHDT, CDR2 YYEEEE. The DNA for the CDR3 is TGTGCCAGCAGCTTGAGCGGATTCTACAATGAGCAGTTCTTC. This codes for CASSLSGFYNEQFF. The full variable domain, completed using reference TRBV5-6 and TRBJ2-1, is DAGVTQSPTHLIKTRGQQVTLRCSPKSGHDTVSWYQQALGQGPQFIFQYYEEEERQRGNFPDRFSGHQFPNYSSELNVNALLLGDSALYLCASSLSGFYNEQFFGPGTRLTVL.

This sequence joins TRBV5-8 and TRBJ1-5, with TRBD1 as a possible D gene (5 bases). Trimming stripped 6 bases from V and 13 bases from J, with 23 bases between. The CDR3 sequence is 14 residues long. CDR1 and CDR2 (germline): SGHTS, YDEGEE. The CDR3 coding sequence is TGTGCCAGCACCATGAGACAGCCCAATCAGCTGCAGCATTTT. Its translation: CASTMRQPNQLQHF.

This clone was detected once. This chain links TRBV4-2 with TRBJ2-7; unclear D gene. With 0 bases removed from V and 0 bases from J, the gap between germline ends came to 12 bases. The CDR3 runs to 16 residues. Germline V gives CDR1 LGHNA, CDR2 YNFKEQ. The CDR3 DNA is TGTGCCAGCAGCCAAGATTTAACTTCAAGCTCCTACGAGCAGTACTTC. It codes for CASSQDLTSSSYEQYF.

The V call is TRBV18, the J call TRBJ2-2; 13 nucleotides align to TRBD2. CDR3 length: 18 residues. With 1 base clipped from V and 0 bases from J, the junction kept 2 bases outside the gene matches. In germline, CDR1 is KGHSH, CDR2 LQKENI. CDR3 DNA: TGTGCCAGCTCACCACGCACTAGCGGGGGGGCGAACACCGGGGAGCTGTTTTTT. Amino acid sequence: CASSPRTSGGANTGELFF.

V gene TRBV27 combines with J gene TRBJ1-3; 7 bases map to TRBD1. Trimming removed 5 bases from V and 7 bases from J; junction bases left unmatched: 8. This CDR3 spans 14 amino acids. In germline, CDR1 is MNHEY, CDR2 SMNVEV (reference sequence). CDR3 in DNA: TGTGCCAGCAGTATGACAGGGTTTGGGAACACCATATATTTT. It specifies CASSMTGFGNTIYF.

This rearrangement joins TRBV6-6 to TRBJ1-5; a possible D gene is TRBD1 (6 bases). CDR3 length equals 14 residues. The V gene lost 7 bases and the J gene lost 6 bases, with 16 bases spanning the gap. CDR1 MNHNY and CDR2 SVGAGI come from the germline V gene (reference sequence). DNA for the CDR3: TGTGCCAGCAACCAGGACAGTTTTGGTCAGCCCCAGCATTTT. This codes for CASNQDSFGQPQHF.

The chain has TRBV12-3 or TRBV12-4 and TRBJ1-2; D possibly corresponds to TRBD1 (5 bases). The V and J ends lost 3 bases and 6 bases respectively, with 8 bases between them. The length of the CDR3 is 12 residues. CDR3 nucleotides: TGTGCCAGCAGTTTTCCAGGGAATGGCTACACCTTC. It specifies CASSFPGNGYTF.

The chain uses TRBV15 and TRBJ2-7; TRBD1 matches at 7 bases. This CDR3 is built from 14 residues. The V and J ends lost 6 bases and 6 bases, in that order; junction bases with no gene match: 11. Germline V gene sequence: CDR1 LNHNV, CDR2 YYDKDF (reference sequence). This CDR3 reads CATSRETGNFEQYF. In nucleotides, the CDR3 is TGTGCCACCAGTCGAGAGACAGGGAATTTCGAGCAGTACTTC.

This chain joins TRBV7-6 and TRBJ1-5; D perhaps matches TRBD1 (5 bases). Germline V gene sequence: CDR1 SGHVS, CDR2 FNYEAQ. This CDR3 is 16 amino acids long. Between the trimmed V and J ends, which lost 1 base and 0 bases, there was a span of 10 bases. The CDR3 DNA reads TGTGCCAGCAGCTTAGGGCAGGGTCTTAGCAATCAGCCCCAGCATTTT. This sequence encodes CASSLGQGLSNQPQHF. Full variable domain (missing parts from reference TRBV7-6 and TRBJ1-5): GAGVSQSPRYKVTKRGQDVALRCDPISGHVSLYWYRQALGQGPEFLTYFNYEAQQDKSGLPNDRFSAERPEGSISTLTIQRTEQRDSAMYRCASSLGQGLSNQPQHFGDGTRLSIL.

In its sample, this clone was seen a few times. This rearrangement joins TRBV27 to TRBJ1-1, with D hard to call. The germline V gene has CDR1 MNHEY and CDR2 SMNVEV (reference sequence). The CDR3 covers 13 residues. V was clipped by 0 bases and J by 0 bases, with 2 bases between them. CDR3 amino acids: CASSLSMNTEAFF. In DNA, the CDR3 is TGTGCCAGCAGTTTATCCATGAACACTGAAGCTTTCTTT.

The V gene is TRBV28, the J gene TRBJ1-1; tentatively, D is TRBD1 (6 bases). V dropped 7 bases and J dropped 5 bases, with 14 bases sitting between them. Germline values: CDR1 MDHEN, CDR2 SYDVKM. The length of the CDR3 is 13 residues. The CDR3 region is CASMQGRETEAFF. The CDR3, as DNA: TGTGCCAGCATGCAGGGGCGAGAAACTGAAGCTTTCTTT. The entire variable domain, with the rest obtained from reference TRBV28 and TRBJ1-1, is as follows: DVKVTQSSRYLVKRTGEKVFLECVQDMDHENMFWYRQDPGLGLRLIYFSYDVKMKEKGDIPEGYSVSREKKERFSLILESASTNQTSMYLCASMQGRETEAFFGQGTRLTVV.

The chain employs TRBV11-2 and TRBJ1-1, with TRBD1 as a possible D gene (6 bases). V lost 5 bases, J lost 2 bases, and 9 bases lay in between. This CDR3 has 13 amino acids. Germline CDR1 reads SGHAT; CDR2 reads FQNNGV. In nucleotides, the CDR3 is TGTGCCAGCAGCGGACAGTTAAACACTGAAGCTTTCTTT. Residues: CASSGQLNTEAFF.

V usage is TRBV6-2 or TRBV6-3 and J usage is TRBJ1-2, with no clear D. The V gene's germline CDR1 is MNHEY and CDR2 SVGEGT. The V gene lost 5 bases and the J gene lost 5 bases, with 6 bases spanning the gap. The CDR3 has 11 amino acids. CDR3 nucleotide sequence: TGTGCCAGCAGTGAGGGATATGGCTACACCTTC. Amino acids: CASSEGYGYTF.

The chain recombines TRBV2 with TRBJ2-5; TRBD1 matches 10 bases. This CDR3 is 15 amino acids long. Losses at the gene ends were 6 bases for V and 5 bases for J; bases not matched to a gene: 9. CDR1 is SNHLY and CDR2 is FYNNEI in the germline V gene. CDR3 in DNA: TGTGCCAGCAGGGCCGACAGGGGGCTGGGGGAGACCCAGTACTTC. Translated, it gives CASRADRGLGETQYF.

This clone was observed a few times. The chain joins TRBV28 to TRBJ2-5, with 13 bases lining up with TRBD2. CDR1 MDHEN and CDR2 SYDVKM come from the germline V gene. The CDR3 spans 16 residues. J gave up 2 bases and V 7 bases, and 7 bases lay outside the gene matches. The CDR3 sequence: CASTWRTSGGQETQYF. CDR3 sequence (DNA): TGTGCCAGCACCTGGCGGACTAGCGGGGGTCAAGAGACCCAGTACTTC.

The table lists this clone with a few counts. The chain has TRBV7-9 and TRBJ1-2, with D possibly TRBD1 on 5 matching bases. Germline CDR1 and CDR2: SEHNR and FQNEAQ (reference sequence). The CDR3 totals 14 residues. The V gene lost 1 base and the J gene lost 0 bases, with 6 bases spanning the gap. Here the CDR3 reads CASSLVQANYGYTF. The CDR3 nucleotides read TGTGCCAGCAGCTTAGTACAGGCTAACTATGGCTACACCTTC.